This TCR beta chain derives from a study of blood T cell dynamics during melanoma immunotherapy. Measured with immunoSEQ multiplex PCR; TCRdb has only the in-frame clones, and not every one. Altogether roughly 6,700 clones are present, about 85% being singletons, with the ten largest covering 30% to 35%. Time point: week 3, after first cycle of checkpoint inhibitor. Blood was drawn before treatment and at week 3 after checkpoint blockade. The sample in question was blood, obtained from a patient treated with checkpoint blockade. The clonotype comes from a human donor with melanoma. Some clones in this sample may be carry-over from other donors' samples.

For the CDR3, the DNA is TGTGCCAGCAGCTTTATAGAGAGCACAGATACGCAGTATTTT. Its translation: CASSFIESTDTQYF. The chain has TRBV5-4 and TRBJ2-3; D remains unclear. Germline CDR1 SGHNT, CDR2 YYREEE (reference sequence). This CDR3 is built from 14 residues. Trimming stripped 2 bases from V and 0 bases from J, with 7 bases between. The complete variable domain, with remaining parts taken from reference TRBV5-4 and TRBJ2-3, reads ETGVTQSPTHLIKTRGQQVTLRCSSQSGHNTVSWYQQALGQGPQFIFQYYREEENGRGNFPPRFSGLQFPNYSSELNVNALELDDSALYLCASSFIESTDTQYFGPGTRLTVL.